This passage covers 22 T cell receptor beta chains from one sample sequenced in a study of regulatory dendritic cells for organ transplantation (dated by TCRdb to 2016 to 2017). Their antigens are not known. Sorted T cell subsets were CFSE-labeled and co-cultured for around 5 days with allogeneic regulatory or mature dendritic cells at a 1:10 DC:T ratio. Library construction relied on the immunoSEQ multiplex PCR assay. TCRdb's version of the immuneACCESS table is confined to in-frame rearrangements and falls short of the full clone set. An unresolved V gene accounts for under half of the shortfall where checked; the remainder is of unknown origin. This sample lists roughly 23,000 clones; 85% were detected once. The ten largest clones add up to over 0.25% of the sample. The sequenced sample was naive CD4+ T cells from blood cultured with dendritic cells. What the cell subset or site label conveys for this sample: CD45RA+ naive T cells. These receptor sequences come from a human donor in good health.

This clone appeared a single time. The junction and the germline gene differ at one end; a read error may be behind it. The rearrangement joins TRBV7-7 to TRBJ2-3; possible D gene TRBD2, 6 bases. The length of the CDR3 is 14 residues. CDR1 SSHAT and CDR2 FNYEAQ come from the germline V gene (reference sequence). CDR3 DNA sequence: TGTGCTAGCAGCCCGACTAGTTCCACAGATACGCAGTATTTT. Its translation is CASSPTSSTDTQYF.

V usage is TRBV6-1 and J usage is TRBJ2-7; D gene ambiguous. Germline-derived CDR1 and CDR2 are MNHNS and SASEGT. The CDR3 has 14 amino acids. The germline V and J ends were trimmed by 0 bases and 9 bases, with 15 bases remaining between them. Here the CDR3 reads CASSEAFPKRTQYF. The CDR3 DNA sequence: TGTGCCAGCAGTGAAGCGTTCCCTAAAAGGACGCAGTACTTC.

The chain employs TRBV11-3 and TRBJ2-2, with D possibly TRBD2 on 6 matching bases. The CDR3 length is 16 residues. Trimming took 2 bases from V and 0 from J, leaving 10 bases between them. CDR1 and CDR2 from the germline V gene are SGHNT and YENEEA. In nucleotides, the CDR3 is TGTGCCAGCAGCTTATGGTCGGGAGCGAACACCGGGGAGCTGTTTTTT. As protein: CASSLWSGANTGELFF.

The rearrangement links TRBV10-1 to TRBJ2-7, with a tentative D call TRBD1 (6 bases). V was trimmed by 7 bases and J by 5 bases, leaving 12 bases between them. The CDR3 totals 12 residues. Per germline, CDR1 WNHNN and CDR2 SYGVQD (reference sequence). The CDR3 nucleotides are TGCGCCAGCACGGGCAGGGACAACGAGCAGTACTTC. Translation: CASTGRDNEQYF.

The CDR3, as DNA: TGTGCCAGCACCCGCCTGACGGACGGACCTGGCTACACCTTC. Its translation: CASTRLTDGPGYTF. The V and J genes are TRBV6-5 and TRBJ1-2; D gene uncertain. This CDR3 region has 14 residues. Germline V CDR1 and CDR2: MNHEY, SVGAGI. Trimming removed 7 bases at V and 7 bases at J, with 19 bases between.

The chain has TRBV30 and TRBJ1-1; D not certain. V lost 3 bases, J lost 0 bases, and 8 bases lay in between. CDR3 size: 13 residues. CDR1 is GTSNPN and CDR2 is SVGIG in the germline V gene (reference sequence). CDR3 in amino acids: CAWRHMVNTEAFF. The CDR3 DNA sequence: TGTGCCTGGAGGCACATGGTGAACACTGAAGCTTTCTTT.

The CDR3 nucleotides read TGTGCCAGCAGCTTATCTGCAGGAACCGGGGAGCTGTTTTTT. Its protein is CASSLSAGTGELFF. This sequence joins TRBV7-3 and TRBJ2-2; D gene ambiguous. The V and J ends lost 2 bases and 5 bases respectively, with 9 bases between them. This CDR3 spans 14 amino acids. CDR1 and CDR2 from the germline V gene are SGHTA and FQGTGA.

As DNA, the CDR3 is TGTGCCAGCAGGACGGGACAGGGTTACGAGCAGTACTTC. The encoded protein is CASRTGQGYEQYF. The chain combines TRBV2 with TRBJ2-7; 9 bases fit TRBD1. In germline, CDR1 is SNHLY, CDR2 FYNNEI. V shed 6 bases, J shed 4 bases, and the junction held 4 bases outside the gene matches. The CDR3 extends over 13 amino acids. Full variable domain (missing parts from reference TRBV2 and TRBJ2-7): EPEVTQTPSHQVTQMGQEVILRCVPISNHLYFYWYRQILGQKVEFLVSFYNNEISEKSEIFDDQFSVERPDGSNFTLKIRSTKLEDSAMYFCASRTGQGYEQYFGPGTRLTVT.

The rearrangement joins TRBV19 to TRBJ2-3; D ambiguous. V shed 1 base and J shed 4 bases, with 3 bases lying between them. This CDR3 is built from 12 residues. The V gene's germline CDR1 is LNHDA and CDR2 SQIVND (reference sequence). DNA for the CDR3: TGTGCCAGTAGTATAGTCGCAGATACGCAGTATTTT. It yields the protein CASSIVADTQYF. The full variable domain, rest sourced from reference TRBV19 and TRBJ2-3, is DGGITQSPKYLFRKEGQNVTLSCEQNLNHDAMYWYRQDPGQGLRLIYYSQIVNDFQKGDIAEGYSVSREKKESFPLTVTSAQKNPTAFYLCASSIVADTQYFGPGTRLTVL.

V usage is TRBV30 and J usage is TRBJ2-2; 13 positions match TRBD2. Looked up from germline, CDR1 is GTSNPN and CDR2 is SVGIG (reference sequence). The ends lost 2 bases at V and 5 bases at J; junction bases unmatched: 11. The CDR3 covers 18 residues. Here the CDR3 reads CAWSIWRTSGSGTGELFF. Written as DNA, the CDR3 is TGTGCCTGGAGTATTTGGAGGACTAGCGGGAGCGGAACCGGGGAGCTGTTTTTT.

This clone has only a few counts. The chain joins TRBV19 to TRBJ2-5, with 10 bases aligning to TRBD2. The CDR3 runs to 15 residues. Germline V gives CDR1 LNHDA, CDR2 SQIVND (reference sequence). The ends lost 5 bases at V and 3 bases at J; junction bases unmatched: 6. The CDR3 here is CASSGLGLAEETQYF. As DNA, the CDR3 is TGTGCCAGTAGTGGGTTAGGACTAGCGGAAGAGACCCAGTACTTC.

The chain is built from TRBV5-4 and TRBJ2-7, with no clear D. The CDR3 is 14 amino acids. Germline lookup yields CDR1 SGHNT and CDR2 YYREEE (reference sequence). The ends were cut back, 4 bases at V and 7 bases at J, with 18 bases in the middle. The CDR3 is CASSLPDPTREQYF. CDR3 sequence (DNA): TGTGCCAGCAGCCTCCCGGACCCCACCCGGGAGCAGTACTTC.

The V gene is TRBV7-2, the J gene TRBJ2-4; D is undetermined. CDR1 is SGHTA, CDR2 FQGNSA, per germline. The CDR3 is made up of 13 amino acids. Trimming left V 5 bases short and J 6 bases short, with 11 bases between. The CDR3 sequence is CASSRRALNIQYF. CDR3 nucleotide sequence: TGTGCCAGCAGCCGACGGGCCTTAAACATTCAGTACTTC.

V is TRBV5-6 and J is TRBJ1-2, with a tentative D call TRBD1 (6 bases). Trimming left V 4 bases short and J 0 bases short, with 13 bases between. CDR3 length: 15 residues. CDR1 SGHDT and CDR2 YYEEEE come from the germline V gene. The CDR3 here is CASSGPDSTNYGYTF. The CDR3 region has the DNA TGTGCCAGCAGCGGGCCGGACAGCACTAACTATGGCTACACCTTC.

V and J are TRBV10-3 and TRBJ2-7, with 9 bases that match TRBD2. The germline V gene encodes CDR1 ENHRY and CDR2 SYGVKD. V shed 4 bases and J 3 bases; nucleotides not matched to a gene: 7. The CDR3 sequence is 15 residues long. CDR3 sequence reads: CAISVRSSGDYEQYF. DNA for the CDR3: TGTGCCATCAGTGTTCGGTCTAGCGGGGACTACGAGCAGTACTTC.

The rearrangement uses TRBV29-1 and TRBJ2-6; D is unclear. V lost 3 bases to trimming and J lost 3 bases, with 6 bases between them. In germline, CDR1 is SQVTM, CDR2 ANQGSEA. The CDR3 contains 13 residues. The CDR3 nucleotides are TGCAGCGTTGAGGCGGTTGGGGCCAACGTCCTGACTTTC. It codes for CSVEAVGANVLTF.

This clone occurred a few times. The chain recombines TRBV2 with TRBJ1-5, with D uncertain. The germline gives CDR1 SNHLY, CDR2 FYNNEI. The V and J ends lost 7 bases and 6 bases respectively, with 13 bases between them. The CDR3 has 13 residues. The CDR3 sequence is CASNLVELQPQHF. The CDR3 DNA is TGTGCCAGCAATTTGGTGGAACTTCAGCCCCAGCATTTT.

This clone was detected a few times. The chain carries TRBV29-1 and TRBJ2-7; 9 positions agree with TRBD1. The CDR3 covers 14 residues. The germline CDR1 and CDR2 sequences are SQVTM and ANQGSEA. J lost 3 bases, V lost 7 bases, and 10 bases had no gene match. The CDR3 is CSAQGQGINYEQYF. In DNA, the CDR3 is TGCAGCGCTCAAGGACAGGGGATCAACTACGAGCAGTACTTC.

This clone turned up a few times. The chain employs TRBV19 and TRBJ1-4; D gene uncertain. This CDR3 region has 14 residues. V lost 8 bases to trimming and J lost 0 bases, with 10 bases between them. Germline values: CDR1 LNHDA, CDR2 SQIVND (reference sequence). The CDR3 sequence is CASRDLTTNEKLFF. CDR3 coding DNA: TGTGCCAGTCGAGACCTGACAACTAATGAAAAACTGTTTTTT.

The CDR3 bases are TGTGCCAGCAGCTTAGGACGGGAGCGAGGGTACAATGAGCAGTTCTTC. This translates into CASSLGRERGYNEQFF. The chain combines TRBV7-8 with TRBJ2-1, with a weak D call TRBD2 (6 bases). Germline V lookup: CDR1 SGHVS, CDR2 FQNEAQ. The V end was cut by 1 base, the J end by 4 bases, with 14 bases between. The CDR3 is 16 residues long.

This chain links TRBV6-6 with TRBJ2-1; D is unclear. V dropped 2 bases and J dropped 4 bases, with 12 bases sitting between them. There are 15 residues in the CDR3. Germline CDR1 is MNHNY and CDR2 is SVGAGI (reference sequence). For the CDR3, the DNA is TGTGCCAGCAGTTACGTTCCCCCTACGTACAATGAGCAGTTCTTC. Protein sequence: CASSYVPPTYNEQFF.

J is TRBJ2-7 and V is TRBV4-2; TRBD2 aligns across 7 bases. J gave up 2 bases and V 0 bases, and 4 bases lay outside the gene matches. CDR1 and CDR2 (germline): LGHNA, YNFKEQ. The CDR3 loop spans 15 amino acids. CDR3 nucleotide sequence: TGTGCCAGCAGCCAAGATGGTGGACTAGCCTACGAGCAGTACTTC. Encoded protein: CASSQDGGLAYEQYF.